A few counts support the clone carrying this T cell receptor beta chain. The target antigen is unknown. Deletions cut 0 bases from V and 2 bases from J, with 18 bases between. This CDR3 spans 17 amino acids. The germline V gene has CDR1 SGDLS and CDR2 YYNGEE. This sample was taken from a study of long-term antiretroviral therapy in people with HIV. Runs used v3.0 of the immunoSEQ assay and were done at survey level. Sequencing set out to capture about 40,000-55,000 T-cell genomes per sample. The assay was immunoSEQ multiplex PCR, and TCRdb's table has in-frame clones only and misses some. The sample lists tens of thousands of clones; 82% were seen once. Findings and limits, study-wide: Transplant donor controls retained higher diversity, though diversity increased after ART. Repertoires looked antigen-experienced, with only a slight naive shift after ART.

This TCR came from a man aged 35-49 years with HIV. The sequencing here drew on unsorted PBMCs, taken less than 2.5 years after starting antiretroviral therapy. The rearrangement links TRBV9 to TRBJ2-7; D unresolved. The CDR3 spells CASSVDPGRSVAYEQYF. Written as DNA, the CDR3 is TGTGCCAGCAGCGTAGATCCAGGCAGGTCGGTAGCCTACGAGCAGTACTTC.